This T cell receptor (beta chain) appears in the sequencing data of a study of PD-1 blockade in classical Hodgkin lymphoma. General study results and limits: Researchers reported that CD4+ TCR diversity, though not CD8+, rose significantly by C4D1. There remain no defined causes for the repertoire differences, which possibly reflect disease activity or prior therapy.

Each patient relapsed following autologous stem cell transplantation, and prior brentuximab vedotin exposure differed. Regarding this clone: The antigen is undetermined.

The V end was cut by 0 bases, the J end by 7 bases, with 9 bases between. The CDR3 length is 13 residues. The germline V gene has CDR1 MNHEY and CDR2 SVGAGI. Produced via immunoSEQ multiplex PCR; TCRdb's table is partial and in-frame only. Among 60,000 or so clones, about nine tenths were seen once, and the ten largest hold about 9.6%. The sample was peripheral blood mononuclear cells (PBMCs), taken at baseline. This TCR was sampled from a human donor with classical Hodgkin lymphoma. This sequence joins TRBV6-5 and TRBJ1-1, with a tentative D call TRBD1 (5 bases). The CDR3 region is CASSYSFRDEAFF. As DNA, the CDR3 is TGTGCCAGCAGTTACTCGTTCAGGGATGAAGCTTTCTTT.